This TCR beta chain was retrieved from a study of cytomegalovirus exposure and HLA in healthy donors. A remark on this clone: Its cognate antigen is unknown.

Trimming took off 6 bases at V and 4 bases at J, with 19 bases between the two ends. In germline, CDR1 is MNHNS, CDR2 SASEGT. The CDR3 sequence is 15 residues long. Whole-study results and caveats: Three chains linked to CMV were shown in vitro to be specific for CMV antigens.

The PCR was carried out with 60 Vbeta primers and 13 Jbeta primers. TCRdb's copy holds only in-frame clones and misses some; the assay was immunoSEQ multiplex PCR. The table lists 100,000 to 150,000 clones, around 78% of them singletons, with 1.8% in the top ten. Sequenced input: PBMCs. V gene TRBV6-1 combines with J gene TRBJ2-7; maybe TRBD2 (5 bases). This receptor was identified in a female donor in good health and CMV-seropositive. CDR3 loop: CASSEGATDPYEQYF. The DNA of the CDR3 is TGTGCCAGCAGCGAGGGCGCGACCGACCCTTACGAGCAGTACTTC.